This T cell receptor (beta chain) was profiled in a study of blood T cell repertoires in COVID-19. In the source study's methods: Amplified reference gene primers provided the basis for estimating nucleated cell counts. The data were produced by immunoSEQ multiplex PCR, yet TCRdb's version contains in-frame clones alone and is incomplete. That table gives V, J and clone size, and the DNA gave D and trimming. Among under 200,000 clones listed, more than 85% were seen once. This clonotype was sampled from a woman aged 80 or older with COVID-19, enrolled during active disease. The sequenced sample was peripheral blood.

CDR3: CASSPQVASGNTIYF. DNA of the CDR3: TGTGCCAGCAGTCCACAGGTAGCTTCTGGAAACACCATATATTTT. This chain connects TRBV28 to TRBJ1-3; TRBD1 might be the D (5 bases). Germline assignment: CDR1 MDHEN and CDR2 SYDVKM. The CDR3 consists of 15 residues. Deletions cut 5 bases from V and 1 base from J, with 12 bases between.